This TCR beta chain was identified in a study of CD8 T cells in ankylosing spondylitis. General study results and limits: The study identified a TCR beta motif of eight highly homologous variants that appeared characteristic of ankylosing spondylitis blood. Reportedly, disease-linked clones are significantly enriched in ankylosing spondylitis patients' matched synovial fluid. Some of these motif variants have turned up before, in reports on reactive arthritis synovial fluid and blood.

Quantitative 5'-RACE with molecular barcodes produced the TCR beta libraries. TCRdb re-derived calls from the 5' RACE reads in MiXCR, one entry per CDR3 protein. The table includes some 250,000 distinct CDR3 sequences, 20% to 30% detected once. CDR3 length equals 17 residues. V gave up 8 bases and J gave up 2 bases, with 23 bases separating them. Details on this clonotype: Antigen unknown.

This TCR was sampled from a male donor with ankylosing spondylitis or in good health (not recorded which). V usage is TRBV12-3 or TRBV12-4 and J usage is TRBJ2-3, with D tentatively TRBD1 (5 bases). Source material: blood, either unsorted or a sorted T cell fraction (not recorded which). DNA of the CDR3: TGTGCCAGCCGACACTTTAAGGGGCGAACAATCACAGATACGCAGTATTTT. Translating gives CASRHFKGRTITDTQYF.